The entry below describes one TCR beta chain. The data derive from a study of T cells after yellow fever vaccination. A single record per CDR3 protein comes from TCRdb applying MiXCR to the 5' RACE reads. The sample yields 450,000 to 550,000 distinct CDR3 sequences, roughly 22% seen once. Trimming took 4 bases from V and 5 from J, leaving 13 bases between them. There are 14 residues in the CDR3. Germline loops: CDR1 SGHRS, CDR2 YFSETQ. The input for sequencing was PBMCs, taken about 20 days after the first yellow fever vaccination. The chain couples TRBV5-1 to TRBJ2-1; D is unclear. This receptor was taken from a man aged 18 to 29 who received the YFV17D yellow fever vaccine. CDR3 DNA: TGCGCCAGCAGCCCTGGTGGGATGGACAATGAGCAGTTCTTC. It is translated as CASSPGGMDNEQFF.